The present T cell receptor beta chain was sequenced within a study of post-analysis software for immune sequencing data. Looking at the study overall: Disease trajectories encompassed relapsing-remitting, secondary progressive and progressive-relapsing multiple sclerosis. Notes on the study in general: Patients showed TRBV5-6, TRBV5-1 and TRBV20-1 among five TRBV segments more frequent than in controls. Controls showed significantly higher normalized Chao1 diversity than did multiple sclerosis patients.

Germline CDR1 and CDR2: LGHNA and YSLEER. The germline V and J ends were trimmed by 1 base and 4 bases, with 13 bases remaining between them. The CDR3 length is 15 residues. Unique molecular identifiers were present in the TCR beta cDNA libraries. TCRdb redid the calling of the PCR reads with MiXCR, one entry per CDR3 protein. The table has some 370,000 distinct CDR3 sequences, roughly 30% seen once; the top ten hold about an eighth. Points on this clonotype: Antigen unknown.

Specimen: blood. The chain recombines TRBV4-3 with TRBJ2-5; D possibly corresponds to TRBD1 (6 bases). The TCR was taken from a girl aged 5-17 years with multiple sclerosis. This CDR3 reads CASSQVGGLSETQYF. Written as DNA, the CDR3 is TGCGCCAGCAGCCAAGTTGGGGGCCTATCAGAGACCCAGTACTTC.